A single sample is the source of the 26 T cell receptor beta chains below, sequenced in a study of neoadjuvant anti-PD-1 for oral cavity cancer (dated by TCRdb to 2020 to 2022). This specimen's time point label, per the study, means: after neoadjuvant nivolumab, at surgical resection. Receptor libraries were prepared by the immunoSEQ multiplex PCR assay. This immuneACCESS table, as held by TCRdb, lists in-frame sequences with V and J called but not all clones. Of the missing ones, under half trace to an unresolved V gene in checked studies; the others have no known cause. The sample records around 24,000 clones, roughly 29% of which are singletons. In total, the top ten clones hold approximately 16% of the sample. The source was tumor tissue, collected after nivolumab (anti-PD-1) treatment. Receptors were obtained from a person between 40 and 85 years old with oral cavity squamous cell carcinoma.

This clone was recorded many times. One end of the junction does not line up with germline, which may come from a read error. This chain links TRBV30 with TRBJ2-3; D not certain. Germline V gene sequence: CDR1 GTSNPN, CDR2 SVGIG (reference sequence). The CDR3 is 15 amino acids. This CDR3 is CAWSDLAQGTATQYF. DNA for the CDR3: TGTGCCTGGAGTGATCTGGCCCAAGGCACAGCTACGCAGTATTTT.

V usage is TRBV4-1 and J usage is TRBJ2-1; 9 nucleotides align to TRBD1. CDR3 length: 15 amino acids. V lost 3 bases and J lost 7; bases outside the gene matches: 7. Germline-derived CDR1 and CDR2 are MGHRA and YSYEKL. The CDR3 DNA reads TGCGCCAGCAGCCACCGGGACAGGGAGAGGAATGAGCAGTTCTTC. Protein: CASSHRDRERNEQFF.

This clone was detected only a few times. V usage is TRBV5-4 and J usage is TRBJ2-4; 7 bases fit TRBD2. V trimming: 4 bases; J trimming: 3 bases; junction bases outside the gene matches: 10. This CDR3 spans 16 amino acids. The germline CDR1 and CDR2 sequences are SGHNT and YYREEE (reference sequence). This CDR3 is CASSPGGQGSKNIQYF. The DNA for the CDR3 is TGTGCCAGCAGCCCGGGAGGTCAGGGAAGCAAAAACATTCAGTACTTC. Full variable domain (outside the CDR3, taken from reference TRBV5-4 and TRBJ2-4): ETGVTQSPTHLIKTRGQQVTLRCSSQSGHNTVSWYQQALGQGPQFIFQYYREEENGRGNFPPRFSGLQFPNYSSELNVNALELDDSALYLCASSPGGQGSKNIQYFGAGTRLSVL.

The rearrangement uses TRBV5-1 and TRBJ1-2; 8 bases map to TRBD1. The V gene end was trimmed by 0 bases and the J gene end by 4 bases; junction bases not matched to a gene: 5. Germline values: CDR1 SGHRS, CDR2 YFSETQ. This CDR3 comprises 15 residues. CDR3 nucleotide sequence: TGCGCCAGCAGCTTGGGGGACAGGCTTAGCTATGGCTACACCTTC. Amino acid sequence: CASSLGDRLSYGYTF. Drawing the rest from reference TRBV5-1 and TRBJ1-2, the complete variable domain is KAGVTQTPRYLIKTRGQQVTLSCSPISGHRSVSWYQQTPGQGLQFLFEYFSETQRNKGNFPGRFSGRQFSNSRSEMNVSTLELGDSALYLCASSLGDRLSYGYTFGSGTRLTVV.

The chain employs TRBV6-5 and TRBJ1-2; a possible D gene is TRBD1 (6 bases). The CDR3 has 13 amino acids. The V end was cut by 6 bases, the J end by 6 bases, with 14 bases between. Looked up from germline, CDR1 is MNHEY and CDR2 is SVGAGI. The CDR3, as DNA: TGTGCCAGCAGCGGGACACGGAGTCATGGCTACACCTTC. This sequence encodes CASSGTRSHGYTF.

This chain uses TRBV27 with TRBJ2-7; TRBD2 matches 8 bases. The germline gives CDR1 MNHEY, CDR2 SMNVEV (reference sequence). Trimming cost V 5 bases and J 0 bases; bases outside gene matches: 6. The CDR3 loop spans 15 amino acids. DNA of the CDR3: TGTGCCAGCAGTCCACAAGCGGGAGCCTCCTACGAGCAGTACTTC. It encodes CASSPQAGASYEQYF.

This clone was recorded at least ten times. The chain couples TRBV27 to TRBJ1-2; 7 bases map to TRBD1. V shed 5 bases and J 4 bases; nucleotides not matched to a gene: 10. The CDR3 length is 15 residues. Germline assignment: CDR1 MNHEY and CDR2 SMNVEV (reference sequence). DNA for the CDR3: TGTGCCAGCAGTATCGACAGGGCAGGAATCTATGGCTACACCTTC. Its translation is CASSIDRAGIYGYTF.

This clone was detected a few times. This chain uses TRBV5-4 with TRBJ1-4; D not resolved. The CDR3 is made up of 13 amino acids. Between the trimmed V and J ends, which lost 1 base and 5 bases, there was a span of 6 bases. The germline gives CDR1 SGHNT, CDR2 YYREEE (reference sequence). CDR3: CASSLRRNEKLFF. The CDR3 DNA reads as TGTGCCAGCAGCTTGCGAAGGAATGAAAAACTGTTTTTT.

This chain links TRBV30 with TRBJ1-5; no clear D gene. Per the germline V gene, CDR1 is GTSNPN and CDR2 is SVGIG (reference sequence). The CDR3 totals 13 residues. V dropped 1 base and J dropped 3 bases, with 7 bases sitting between them. The CDR3 sequence is CAWSGDFNQPQHF. As DNA, the CDR3 is TGTGCCTGGAGTGGGGATTTCAATCAGCCCCAGCATTTT.

The rearrangement uses TRBV9 and TRBJ2-1; 10 bases line up with TRBD2. The CDR3 is 13 residues long. V was pared by 1 base and J by 13 bases, with 5 bases of the junction left unmatched. In germline, CDR1 is SGDLS, CDR2 YYNGEE. CDR3 region: CASSVSSGSFQFF. DNA for the CDR3: TGTGCCAGCAGCGTATCTAGCGGGAGCTTTCAGTTCTTC.

The rearrangement joins TRBV19 to TRBJ2-3; the match to TRBD1 covers 8 bases. Germline assignment: CDR1 LNHDA and CDR2 SQIVND (reference sequence). With V trimmed by 7 bases and J by 1 base, 1 base remained unmatched. The CDR3 extends over 13 amino acids. CDR3 coding DNA: TGTGCCAGTAAGACAGGGGGCACAGATACGCAGTATTTT. This codes for CASKTGGTDTQYF.

This clone was counted a few times. The chain links TRBV7-8 to TRBJ1-1; tentative D call: TRBD1 (6 bases). Trimming stripped 1 base from V and 3 bases from J, with 12 bases between. The CDR3 extends over 15 amino acids. The germline CDR1 and CDR2 sequences are SGHVS and FQNEAQ. CDR3 protein: CASSLVSSGDTEAFF. The CDR3 DNA is TGTGCCAGCAGCTTAGTTTCCTCAGGGGACACTGAAGCTTTCTTT.

This chain uses TRBV29-1 with TRBJ1-3, with a possible D match to TRBD1 (6 bases). In germline, CDR1 is SQVTM, CDR2 ANQGSEA. V lost 3 bases to trimming and J lost 0 bases, with 6 bases between them. CDR3 length equals 13 residues. CDR3 bases: TGCAGCGTTGAGGACAGCTCTGGAAACACCATATATTTT. This codes for CSVEDSSGNTIYF.

The chain has TRBV7-2 and TRBJ2-7; D remains unclear. The CDR3 runs to 13 residues. CDR1 SGHTA and CDR2 FQGNSA come from the germline V gene. The CDR3 loop is CASSLGGLAVPSV. CDR3 bases: TGTGCCAGCAGCTTAGGGGGTTTGGCAGTACCATCAGTC.

This clone has just a few counts. The chain employs TRBV5-1 and TRBJ1-1, with TRBD1 as a possible D gene (5 bases). CDR1 is SGHRS and CDR2 is YFSETQ in the germline V gene. V lost 4 bases and J lost 4, with 23 bases in between. CDR3 length: 17 residues. The CDR3 DNA follows: TGCGCCAGCAGCATTCAGGGTGTGGGAACCCTGAGCACTGAAGCTTTCTTT. Amino acid sequence: CASSIQGVGTLSTEAFF.

This chain links TRBV7-8 with TRBJ1-1; TRBD1 might be the D (5 bases). Deletions cut 5 bases from V and 0 bases from J, with 13 bases between. The CDR3 loop spans 15 amino acids. Germline values: CDR1 SGHVS, CDR2 FQNEAQ. The DNA of the CDR3 is TGTGCCAGCAGCCCTACCCAGGGATTGAACACTGAAGCTTTCTTT. Its protein product is CASSPTQGLNTEAFF.

In regard to this clone: A read error may produce the germline difference seen at one junction end. This chain links TRBV6-6 with TRBJ2-7; D unclear. Germline V gene lookup returns CDR1 MNHNY and CDR2 SVGAGI (reference sequence). This CDR3 is 9 amino acids long. CDR3 residues: CASSYPQEF. Here the CDR3 DNA reads TGTGCCAGCAGTTACCCGCAGGAGTTC.

The V and J genes are TRBV5-4 and TRBJ2-5; 7 positions match TRBD1. CDR3 length: 15 residues. The germline V gene encodes CDR1 SGHNT and CDR2 YYREEE (reference sequence). The J segment lost 1 base and the V segment lost 5 bases, leaving 8 bases of the junction unmatched. CDR3 nucleotides: TGTGCCAGCAGTCTTGAGGGGGCCCTCCAAGAGACCCAGTACTTC. It encodes CASSLEGALQETQYF.

This clone was seen repeatedly, ten times or more. This chain connects TRBV7-2 to TRBJ2-5; D gene unclear. The ends were cut back, 3 bases at V and 2 bases at J, with 10 bases in the middle. The CDR3 is 14 residues long. The V gene's germline CDR1 is SGHTA and CDR2 FQGNSA. The CDR3 loop is CASSLSWAQETQYF. In DNA, the CDR3 is TGTGCCAGCAGCTTGTCGTGGGCGCAAGAGACCCAGTACTTC. The full variable domain, with the rest looked up from reference TRBV7-2 and TRBJ2-5, is GAGVSQSPSNKVTEKGKDVELRCDPISGHTALYWYRQSLGQGLEFLIYFQGNSAPDKSGLPSDRFSAERTGGSVSTLTIQRTQQEDSAVYLCASSLSWAQETQYFGPGTRLLVL.

V usage is TRBV7-9 and J usage is TRBJ1-2, with 8 bases aligning to TRBD1. V was clipped by 0 bases and J by 3 bases; unmatched bases: 6. CDR1 and CDR2 from the germline V gene are SEHNR and FQNEAQ (reference sequence). The CDR3 loop spans 16 amino acids. The CDR3 loop is CASSLAGQGAYYGYTF. DNA of the CDR3: TGTGCCAGCAGCTTAGCGGGGCAGGGGGCTTACTATGGCTACACCTTC.

This clone was observed a few times. The same CDR3 arises from other DNA sequences in this sample as well. The chain links TRBV18 to TRBJ1-1; 9 bases agree with TRBD1. V was pared by 3 bases and J by 4 bases, with 0 bases of the junction left unmatched. The CDR3 is made up of 13 amino acids. Germline-derived CDR1 and CDR2 are KGHSH and LQKENI. The CDR3 is CASSPGQGTEAFF. The DNA for the CDR3 is TGTGCCAGCTCACCGGGACAGGGCACTGAAGCTTTCTTT.

This sequence joins TRBV7-9 and TRBJ1-2, with a tentative D call TRBD1 (5 bases). The germline V gene has CDR1 SEHNR and CDR2 FQNEAQ (reference sequence). The CDR3 runs to 13 residues. The V and J ends lost 5 bases and 4 bases respectively, with 11 bases between them. The chain's CDR3 is CASSLLGVYGYTF. The CDR3 DNA sequence: TGTGCCAGCAGCCTGCTGGGGGTCTATGGCTACACCTTC.

The chain recombines TRBV5-1 with TRBJ2-5; D is undetermined. V lost 0 bases and J 4 bases, leaving 10 bases between the germline ends. The length of the CDR3 is 14 residues. Germline values: CDR1 SGHRS, CDR2 YFSETQ. The CDR3: CASSLVASRETQYF. Here the CDR3 DNA reads TGCGCCAGCAGCTTGGTGGCTAGTCGAGAGACCCAGTACTTC. Combining the CDR3 with reference TRBV5-1 and TRBJ2-5 gives the whole variable domain KAGVTQTPRYLIKTRGQQVTLSCSPISGHRSVSWYQQTPGQGLQFLFEYFSETQRNKGNFPGRFSGRQFSNSRSEMNVSTLELGDSALYLCASSLVASRETQYFGPGTRLLVL.

This clone occurred a few times. V usage is TRBV9 and J usage is TRBJ1-2; 9 nucleotides line up with TRBD1. The germline V gene has CDR1 SGDLS and CDR2 YYNGEE. CDR3 length: 12 residues. V gave up 7 bases and J gave up 8 bases; unmatched junction bases: 6. The CDR3 is CASGTGTKGYTF. The CDR3 DNA sequence: TGTGCCAGCGGGACAGGGACTAAGGGCTACACCTTC.

V gene TRBV2 combines with J gene TRBJ2-7, with 8 bases that match TRBD2. With 3 bases clipped from V and 3 bases from J, the junction kept 7 bases outside the gene matches. CDR1 and CDR2 (germline): SNHLY, FYNNEI. The CDR3 is 15 amino acids. Here the CDR3 DNA reads TGTGCCAGCAGTGACTGGACTAGCATGAGCTACGAGCAGTACTTC. It yields the protein CASSDWTSMSYEQYF.

This clone was counted a few times. This chain links TRBV27 with TRBJ2-1, with unresolved D. Germline V CDR1 and CDR2: MNHEY, SMNVEV (reference sequence). The CDR3 is made up of 13 amino acids. With 3 bases removed from V and 6 bases from J, the gap between germline ends came to 9 bases. DNA for the CDR3: TGTGCCAGCAGTTTCGGCAGTTTCAATGAGCAGTTCTTC. Translated, it gives CASSFGSFNEQFF.